Listed below are T cell receptor beta chains from one sample, sequenced in a study of yellow fever vaccine responses in identical twins. MiXCR was run by TCRdb on the RT-PCR reads, yielding one entry per CDR3 protein. The sample lists under 20,000 distinct CDR3 sequences, approximately 63% seen once, with roughly 8% in the top ten. The sample here was T cells from blood (PBMCs), unsorted or a sorted subset (not recorded which), taken before or after yellow fever vaccination (not recorded which). The receptors were gathered from a woman under 30 who received the yellow fever vaccine. The conserved cysteine and the conserved F or W are not part of the CDR3 here. Size is stated for part of the rows, as once, few or many counts, or as a class when the clone is expanded.

>TRBJ2-1|TRBV5-1|few
ASSLVGTSGNNEQF
>TRBJ1-2|TRBV5-1|NA
ASSLGGDYGYT
>TRBJ2-7|TRBV13|few
ASMVTSSSYEQY
>TRBJ1-6|TRBV20-1|few
SASSGNSPLH
>TRBJ1-1|TRBV29-1|few
SVLRQGVSEAF
>TRBJ1-1|TRBV19|NA
ASSIGAIREVF
>TRBJ2-3|TRBV12-3/TRBV12-4|once
ASSFQVADTQY
>TRBJ1-1|TRBV9|NA
ASSVGMNTEAF
>TRBJ2-7|TRBV20-1|NA
SAGPYSYEQY
>TRBJ2-1|TRBV12-3/TRBV12-4|NA
ASSLGGLAGLEQF
>TRBJ2-1|TRBV11-2|once
ASSLQGSYNEQF
>TRBJ1-3|TRBV11-1|NA
ASSPQGASNTIY
>TRBJ1-5|TRBV18|NA
ASSAVRGDQPQH
>TRBJ2-1|TRBV9|medium-sized
ASSVEAGYNEQF
>TRBJ2-7|TRBV11-3|NA
ASSAPEQLGGEQY
>TRBJ2-4|TRBV2|NA
ASSLPGLRIPY
>TRBJ2-1|TRBV11-3|NA
ASSLVYQMAINEQF
>TRBJ1-2|TRBV4-1|medium-sized
ASSQDLYTGGYT
>TRBJ2-3|TRBV4-3|NA
ASSQIVGSGGLDTQY
>TRBJ1-2|TRBV7-6|NA
ASSLAQGSYGYT
>TRBJ2-3|TRBV28|NA
ASSLYSGAAANTDTQY
>TRBJ1-2|TRBV7-9|NA
ASSWDRNYGYT
>TRBJ2-5|TRBV20-1|NA
SARPQETQY
>TRBJ2-1|TRBV12-3/TRBV12-4|NA
ASSRGLAGGNEQF
>TRBJ1-5|TRBV4-1|NA
ASSRGGGTNQPQH
>TRBJ1-5|TRBV28|NA
ASSLPTGGGNQPQH
>TRBJ2-1|TRBV12-3/TRBV12-4|NA
ASSLKGLDYNEQF
>TRBJ1-4|TRBV11-3|NA
ASSLAGANEKLF
>TRBJ1-5|TRBV10-3|NA
AISERDVYSNQPQH
>TRBJ2-1|TRBV29-1|NA
SVRQGFNEQF
>TRBJ2-1|TRBV29-1|NA
SVNRDANNEQF
>TRBJ1-6|TRBV2|NA
ASRTGRTDSPLH
>TRBJ1-4|TRBV11-3|few
ASSLGGQGRGEKLF
>TRBJ2-4|TRBV2|few
ASSELLAKNIQY
>TRBJ2-7|TRBV7-9|NA
ASSSDGTVHYEQY
>TRBJ2-3|TRBV28|NA
AARDTSTDTQY
>TRBJ2-7|TRBV18|once
ASSLSPPGLAFYEQY
>TRBJ2-3|TRBV12-3/TRBV12-4|NA
ASSDRAASTDTQY
>TRBJ2-5|TRBV15|NA
ATSRAFSGAAGGPQTQY
>TRBJ1-5|TRBV19|NA
ASSGRQGLGNQPQH
>TRBJ1-5|TRBV3-1|few
ASSQATNQPQH
>TRBJ2-5|TRBV28|few
ASSPGGLQETQY
>TRBJ1-1|TRBV11-3|NA
ASRLHAEAF
>TRBJ2-3|TRBV18|NA
ASSVGTDTQY